This is a list of T cell receptor beta chains from one sample in a study of blood T cell repertoires in COVID-19. Assay: immunoSEQ multiplex PCR; the TCRdb copy retains only in-frame clones and omits some. The table shows 250,000 to 300,000 clones, with roughly 90% occurring only once. What was sequenced was PBMCs or T cells enriched from blood (not recorded which). These receptors came from a young woman who had recovered from COVID-19. CDR3s include the opening cysteine and the closing phenylalanine or tryptophan.

j_gene	v_gene	CDR3aa
TRBJ2-2	TRBV15	CATSRTGRGANTGELFF
TRBJ2-7	TRBV4-3	CASSQDLPYEQYF
TRBJ1-1	TRBV6-5	CASSHRQGAEAFF
TRBJ1-1	TRBV11-2	CASSLTGGRGMNTEAFF
TRBJ1-4	TRBV7-9	CASSLPLRLERNEKLFF
TRBJ1-1	TRBV30	CAWSVVGTGGPEAFF
TRBJ1-2	TRBV7-9	CASSPEGADF
TRBJ2-6	TRBV11-2	CASSRDAGSGANVLTF
TRBJ2-2	TRBV29-1	CSSRDSRSGELFF
TRBJ1-4	TRBV7-9	CASRQGTLEKLFF
TRBJ1-2	TRBV6-6	CASMPSGGGDGYTF
TRBJ1-2	TRBV7-9	CASSWIQVGYGYTF
TRBJ2-5	TRBV5-1	CASSLGPGGYQETQYF
TRBJ1-5	TRBV28	CASSFRGSSNQPQHF
TRBJ1-2	TRBV14	CASSQVAVGLYGYTF
TRBJ1-4	TRBV10-3	CAISDGTVAKEKLFF
TRBJ1-1	TRBV6-5	CASRPTPINTEAFF
TRBJ2-7	TRBV30	CAWMDSPAYEQYF
TRBJ1-1	TRBV5-6	CASSLVRGGDTEAFF
TRBJ2-7	TRBV7-2	CASSSNRVSYEQYF
TRBJ2-7	TRBV30	CAWSRFGGGSYEQYF
TRBJ1-6	TRBV5-1	CASSQQGNYNSPLHF
TRBJ1-6	TRBV27	CASTGGLSSPLHF
TRBJ2-7	TRBV28	CASSLPSAFSYEQYF
TRBJ2-1	TRBV28	CASSFLAWSYNEQFF
TRBJ1-2	TRBV19	CASSPLPTAAYGYTF
TRBJ1-2	TRBV11-3	CASSLVQGRGYTF
TRBJ1-5	TRBV21-1	CASSKLSRGGEKNSNQPQHF
TRBJ1-6	TRBV15	CATSGGTGGNSPLHF
TRBJ1-4	TRBV5-1	CASSNRDSRWFATNEKLFF
TRBJ1-6	TRBV5-6	CASSNEQGIYSPLHF
TRBJ2-1	TRBV30	CASEAPSSVEQFF
TRBJ2-7	TRBV20-1	CSARGRREQYF
TRBJ2-2	TRBV28	CASRARSGQNTGELFF
TRBJ1-4	TRBV4-1	CASSQGRQGFEKLFF
TRBJ1-1	TRBV7-3	CASSPQPGATEAFF
TRBJ1-3	TRBV28	CFTESWNTIYF
TRBJ1-2	TRBV5-4	CASAVGGYGYTF
TRBJ2-3	TRBV5-1	CASSLQEGGEDTQYF
TRBJ2-7	TRBV10-1	CASSDSMRMVFYEQYF
TRBJ2-3	TRBV24-1	CATSDLGTGASTDTQYF
TRBJ1-3	TRBV15	CATTSGGISSGNTIYF
TRBJ1-2	TRBV12-3/TRBV12-4	CASSTGGRYGYTF
TRBJ1-2	TRBV3-1/TRBV3-2	CASTQTGTDDGYTF
TRBJ1-3	TRBV30	CAWSRDSGQGNTIYF
TRBJ2-7	TRBV28	CASSLPFRAGAHYEQYF
TRBJ2-2	TRBV12-5	CASSLETGELFF
TRBJ1-4	TRBV20-1	CSASTFATNEKLFF
TRBJ1-5	TRBV28	CASRQPRGSFGNQPQHF
TRBJ2-5	TRBV7-2	CASSVGTSGGVLGTQYF
TRBJ1-2	TRBV5-1	CASSLGRGESSYGYTF
TRBJ2-7	TRBV6-6	CASSWDRAHGPYEQYF
TRBJ1-2	TRBV9	CASSVDGTGTGSYGYTF
TRBJ2-3	TRBV29-1	CSVEASGGSTDTQYF
TRBJ2-1	TRBV5-1	CASSLDLAVTYNEQFF
TRBJ1-5	TRBV2	CASNLGDTREPQHF
TRBJ2-2	TRBV15	CATSREYGLANTGELFF